Each of the 5 T cell receptor beta chains below was sequenced from the same sample in a study of T cell repertoires in cytomegalovirus infection. A single record per CDR3 protein comes from TCRdb applying MiXCR to the reads. The data show just over 450,000 distinct CDR3 sequences, about 42% seen once. No cognate antigen is known for these TCRs. The sequences come from cultured PBMCs, collected from culture after CMV antigen stimulation. These receptors all come from a human donor in good health (CMV status not recorded). Some clones in this sample may be carry-over from other donors' samples.

This clonotype showed up just once. The chain recombines TRBV5-5 with TRBJ1-1; D is undetermined. CDR1 is SGHKS, CDR2 YYEKEE, per germline (reference sequence). With 0 bases removed from V and 3 bases from J, the gap between germline ends came to 12 bases. There are 15 residues in the CDR3. CDR3 amino acids: CASSLVNEDYTEAFF. DNA of the CDR3: TGTGCCAGCAGCTTGGTGAATGAGGATTACACTGAAGCTTTCTTT. Full variable domain (outside the CDR3, taken from reference TRBV5-5 and TRBJ1-1): DAGVTQSPTHLIKTRGQQVTLRCSPISGHKSVSWYQQVLGQGPQFIFQYYEKEERGRGNFPDRFSARQFPNYSSELNVNALLLGDSALYLCASSLVNEDYTEAFFGQGTRLTVV.

In nucleotides, the CDR3 is TGTGCCAGCATCGACAGACTAGCGGGGGGGCAGGGCACCGGGGAGCTGTTTTTT. Amino acid sequence: CASIDRLAGGQGTGELFF. This chain uses TRBV5-3 with TRBJ2-2, with 14 bases matching TRBD2. TRBV5-3 counts as an open reading frame of uncertain function. The CDR3 spans 18 residues. With V trimmed by 8 bases and J by 4 bases, 13 bases remained unmatched.

The chain employs TRBV20-1 and TRBJ1-4; D is undetermined. The CDR3 has 16 residues. In germline, CDR1 is DFQATT, CDR2 SNEGSKA (reference sequence). With 4 bases removed from V and 4 bases from J, the gap between germline ends came to 19 bases. The DNA for the CDR3 is TGCAGTGCTAACGAGGCAGCCTCCTTTTTTAATGAAAAACTGTTTTTT. This translates into CSANEAASFFNEKLFF.

This clonotype was counted ten times or more. J is TRBJ2-5 and V is TRBV7-2; D ambiguous. Trimming pared 5 bases from V and 5 bases from J, leaving 12 bases between. Germline assignment: CDR1 SGHTA and CDR2 FQGNSA. This CDR3 has 13 amino acids. The CDR3 spells CASSQRRPETQYF. DNA for the CDR3: TGTGCCAGCAGCCAAAGACGGCCGGAGACCCAGTACTTC.

This sequence joins TRBV20-1 and TRBJ2-6; 10 positions match TRBD2. V shed 6 bases, J shed 0 bases, and the junction held 5 bases outside the gene matches. Germline V gene data show CDR1 as DFQATT and CDR2 as SNEGSKA (reference sequence). This CDR3 is built from 16 residues. DNA for the CDR3: TGCAGTGCCACCCTAGCGGGGGTCTCTGGGGCCAACGTCCTGACTTTC. This translates into CSATLAGVSGANVLTF.